These T cell receptor beta chains were read from a single sample in a study of chemoradiotherapy in HPV16-positive cancers. Clones were sequenced by immunoSEQ multiplex PCR, and TCRdb holds only the in-frame ones, with some missing. The table includes 6,000 to 9,500 clones, 74% detected once. This sample comprised tumor tissue, obtained from a patient who underwent chemoradiotherapy. Receptor source: a human donor with HPV-associated anogenital cancer. CDR3s include the opening cysteine and the closing phenylalanine or tryptophan. The D gene is left open where the match is weak. Expanded clones are given a class, and other clones once, few, many or no size at all.

v_call	d_call	clone_size	j_call	cdr3_nt	cdr3_aa
TRBV7-2	-	few	TRBJ2-3	TGTGCCAGCAGCCTGGGCCCGACAGATACGCAGTATTTT	CASSLGPTDTQYF
TRBV10-3	TRBD2	-	TRBJ2-7	TGTGCCACCCTCTTCAGGACTAGCGGGGGGCCCCAATACGAGCAGTACTTC	CATLFRTSGGPQYEQYF
TRBV4-1	-	-	TRBJ2-7	TGCGCCAGCAGCCAATTCGAGGCAGAGCAGTACTTC	CASSQFEAEQYF
TRBV6-1	TRBD1	-	TRBJ1-1	TGTGCCAGCAGTGCCTCTACAGGGGCTCGCGAAGCTTTCTTT	CASSASTGAREAFF
TRBV6-6	-	-	TRBJ1-1	TGTGCCAGCAGTTACTCCTTAGAAAAAGGGACTGAAGCTTTCTTT	CASSYSLEKGTEAFF
TRBV7-4	TRBD1	-	TRBJ1-2	TGTGCCAGCAGATACAGGGGTGGCTATGGCTACACCTTC	CASRYRGGYGYTF
TRBV14	-	-	TRBJ1-3	TGTGCCAGCAGCCAGGACGGAAACACCATATATTTT	CASSQDGNTIYF
TRBV27	-	-	TRBJ2-3	TGTGCCAGCGGAACAGGGCTGGTAGATACGCAGTATTTT	CASGTGLVDTQYF
TRBV21-1	-	few	TRBJ2-5	TGTGCCAGCAGCAAAGGAATTATTGAGACGGAGGAGACCCAGTACTTC	CASSKGIIETEETQYF
TRBV2	TRBD1	medium-sized	TRBJ2-7	TGTGCCAGCAACCGGGGGGACAGGGCCCCAGGGGAGCAGTACTTC	CASNRGDRAPGEQYF
TRBV27	-	few	TRBJ1-1	TGTGCCAGCAGCCTGACGGGGGCGCGGGGTGAAGCTTTCTTT	CASSLTGARGEAFF
TRBV19	TRBD1	-	TRBJ1-5	TGTGCCAGTAGTAGGACAGGAGGGAATCAGCCCCAGCATTTT	CASSRTGGNQPQHF
TRBV5-3	-	-	TRBJ1-5	TGTGCCAGAAGCTTGCGTATAGGGCTGATTAGCAATCAGCCCCAGCATTTT	CARSLRIGLISNQPQHF
TRBV19	-	-	TRBJ1-6	TGTGCCAGTGGACCCACCCCTGGCGATAATTCACCCCTCCACTTT	CASGPTPGDNSPLHF
TRBV7-9	TRBD1	large	TRBJ1-5	TGTGCCAGCAGCGGGGGGACAGGCAATAGCAATCAGCCCCAGCATTTT	CASSGGTGNSNQPQHF
TRBV10-3	-	-	TRBJ2-1	TGTGCCATCAAGTATAGCGACATCTACAATGAGCAGTTCTTC	CAIKYSDIYNEQFF
TRBV5-1	TRBD2	-	TRBJ2-1	TGCGCCAGCAAGGTTGGACTAGCAGTGCACAATGAGCAGTTCTTC	CASKVGLAVHNEQFF
TRBV19	-	-	TRBJ1-5	TGTGCCAGTAGTATAGAGGGAAATAGCAATCAGCCCCAGCATTTT	CASSIEGNSNQPQHF
TRBV30	-	-	TRBJ1-6	TGTGCCTGGAGCTCCTCAGACTCCTCACCCCTCCACTTT	CAWSSSDSSPLHF
TRBV5-1	TRBD2	-	TRBJ2-1	TGCGCCAGCAGCTTGGCCGAAGGGACTAGCCCTACCCCGTTCTTC	CASSLAEGTSPTPFF
TRBV18	TRBD1	-	TRBJ2-2	TGTGCCAGCTCACGGCCCGAGGACAGGGGAACCGGGGAGCTGTTTTTT	CASSRPEDRGTGELFF
TRBV18	TRBD1	once	TRBJ2-2	TGTGCCAGCTCACCCAGCGGGACAGGGGGTTCCGGGGAGCTGTTTTTT	CASSPSGTGGSGELFF
TRBV4-1	-	-	TRBJ2-7	TGCGCCAGCAGCGATACAGGGAACGAGCAGTACTTC	CASSDTGNEQYF
TRBV7-9	-	-	TRBJ2-1	TGTGCCAGCAGCCGCACCGGGACGGCCTACAATGAGCAGTTCTTC	CASSRTGTAYNEQFF
TRBV19	TRBD2	once	TRBJ2-7	TGTGCCAGTAGTTGGACTAGCGAGAGCTCCTACGAGCAGTACTTC	CASSWTSESSYEQYF
TRBV25-1	-	-	TRBJ1-1	TGTGCCAGCAGGCGGACGGAGAACACTGAAGCTTTCTTT	CASRRTENTEAFF
TRBV5-3	TRBD1	-	TRBJ2-5	TGTGCCAGAAGCTTCCCTACCGCGGACAGGGATGAGACCCAGTACTTC	CARSFPTADRDETQYF
TRBV7-6	TRBD2	-	TRBJ2-1	TGTGCCAGCAGCTTATTCGGGACTAGCAATGAGCAGTTCTTC	CASSLFGTSNEQFF
TRBV14	TRBD2	few	TRBJ2-1	TGTGCCAGCAGCCAAGACACAATCCGGGGGGGCAATGAGCAGTTCTTC	CASSQDTIRGGNEQFF
TRBV15	-	-	TRBJ2-3	TGTGCCACCAGCATGGGGGGCTTAGATACGCAGTATTTT	CATSMGGLDTQYF
TRBV5-1	TRBD1	medium-sized	TRBJ1-2	TGCGCCAGCAGCTTGGGGGGACAGAGGGGCTACACCTTC	CASSLGGQRGYTF